The source of this TCR beta chain is a study of cytomegalovirus exposure and HLA in healthy donors (dated by TCRdb to about 2017). With respect to the entire study: An earlier analysis of roughly 500 of the donors reported approximately 280 Gb of sequence data and roughly 120 million unique TCR beta sequences obtained from about 170 million T cells. Donor age, sex, ethnicity and CMV serostatus were collected together with the repertoire data. The aim of the study was to test whether cataloging public T cell receptors could identify signatures of past pathogen exposure. Both class I and class II loci were covered by HLA typing, at four-digit resolution. Every discovery cohort repertoire had been produced on one sequencing platform. The later analysis used no new phenotypic data to find candidate immune exposures, relying instead on TCR beta sequences and their occurrence across donors. The study used immunosequencing to profile the T cell repertoires of approximately 690 subjects and linked those repertoires to cytomegalovirus serostatus. An early release that covered roughly 600 HLA-typed donors contained around 300 gigabases of sequencing data and 65 million to 100 million unique TCR sequences. To predict cytomegalovirus infection status, the study brought together high-throughput TCR immunosequencing, statistical association of individual TCRs with disease status, and machine learning. To decide whether each TCR beta V gene segment behaved as functional or pseudogenic, an earlier analysis of some 600 of the donors relied on high-throughput TCR beta sequencing. The number of donors typed differed by locus, with 629-630 for A, B, C, DRB1 and DQB1, roughly 550 for DQA1, over 600 for DPA1, and some 440 for DPB1. Genome-wide SNP genotypes for about 65% of the roughly 670 donors were used in a later genetic analysis, which treated that subset as a discovery cohort. Among the 398 genotyped donors, around 81% belonged to the genetic ancestry cluster associated with self-reported Caucasian donors. About 5 DR-DQ haplotypes were handled as single units for association and clustering, since linkage in the cohort was strong. In addition to the first cohort of about 650 subjects, a separate validation cohort of 130 or so different subjects was used. To study patterns of TCR occurrence, a later analysis re-analyzed previously published TCR beta repertoires from just over 650 donors and added high-resolution HLA genotyping. Among 398 genotyped donors of the cohort, an average of roughly 230,000 unique TCR beta nucleotide sequences was sequenced per donor, of which about 18% were non-productive. Results and caveats for the whole study, not just this receptor: Compared with the roughly 700-donor mean, donors in an Asian-associated ancestry cluster had fewer N-insertions in productive TCRs, according to a later genetic analysis. In a later analysis, TCR association rates were found to vary across HLA loci, with the most associated TCRs seen for DRB1 alleles and the fewest for HLA-C alleles. A further reported finding was that TCR beta sequences accurately predicted the HLA-A and HLA-B alleles for most subjects in the first cohort. According to a later analysis, parvovirus B19, influenza, CMV and Epstein-Barr virus appeared linked to several top co-occurrence clusters. Most TCR sequences were seen in very few donors, while some public TCRs were found in many individuals. For the cohort, immune exposure information was limited to CMV serostatus. A later genetic analysis associated a missense DCLRE1C variant with V-gene and J-gene trimming of TCR beta chains, and an independent cohort replicated the association. The study gave a list of around 170 TCR beta chains associated with cytomegalovirus. The classifier was reported to diagnose cytomegalovirus status with high specificity and sensitivity in both the original and validation cohorts. In an earlier analysis of some 550 of the donors, most TCR beta V segments were observed in productive rearrangements about 87% or about 30% of the time, broadly matching IMGT annotations. Specific HLA alleles were associated with 16,951 TCR beta sequences at a false discovery rate of 0.05 in a later analysis. Seventeen rarely observed V segments, including chromosome 9 orphons, were excluded from the earlier analysis of approximately 500 of the donors because counts were too low. The cohort was sequenced for TCR beta chains only, and without alpha or paired-chain data the features that could be detected were limited. According to a later analysis, most CMV-associated TCR beta chains appeared to be HLA-restricted, and the HLA associations seemed to be driven largely by CMV exposure. A group of highly shared sequence variants was considered likely to be a technical artifact of the sequencing pipeline. Three of the identified cytomegalovirus-associated TCR beta chains were confirmed in vitro to be specific for cytomegalovirus antigens. Compared with equally common non-associated chains, HLA-associated TCR beta chains in a later analysis were more clonally expanded and had lower generation probabilities. Correlated functional status among segregating V segments might be attributable to linkage disequilibrium, but an unknown experimental factor could not be ruled out. Some IMGT-functional V segments, including TRBV6-2 and TRBV6-3, could not be told apart with the 87-base-pair reads, so those segments were excluded. It was suggested by the authors that the approach could potentially be generalized to other disease states and immunological phenotypes. When HLA alleles, especially DR and DQ, strongly co-occurred, TCR associations were difficult to assign to individual alleles. Sequencing depth was assumed to be roughly uniform across donors in the presence/absence analyses, though that assumption may not hold. Because some donors lacked HLA typing at each locus, the association tests relied only on the typed subset.

Receptor libraries were prepared by the immunoSEQ multiplex PCR assay. A mixture of 60 forward primers for TCR Vbeta segments and 13 reverse primers for TCR Jbeta segments was used in the multiplex PCR. A multiplex PCR assay on genomic DNA amplified the CDR3 region of rearranged TCR beta genes. The Illumina HiSeq System was used to sequence the amplified TCR beta libraries as 87-base-pair reads. The authors' pipeline ran thus. A later analysis counted 65 million to 90 million unique TCR beta chains across the approximately 700 repertoires, and approximately 11 million of these chains were shared by at least two donors. Raw reads were error-corrected and collapsed into unique sequences with a nearest-neighbor algorithm that merged closely related sequences to remove PCR and sequencing errors. V, D and J gene segments were assigned by aligning CDR3 sequences to IMGT reference sequences. For a sequence to be retained, a match of at least six nucleotides was required to both a V gene segment and a J gene segment. A rearrangement counted as productive if the CDR3 had no stop codons and remained in frame with V and J, and every other rearrangement counted as non-productive. CDR3 was defined by IMGT convention, running from the second conserved V-encoded cysteine to the conserved J-encoded phenylalanine. The earlier analysis of some 580 of the donors excluded any sequence lacking an unambiguous match to a single V gene segment. An earlier analysis of several hundred of the donors classified V segments as functional when productive rearrangements were above 56.7% and as segregating when the standard deviation between donors was above 5%. A statistical classification framework was developed to diagnose cytomegalovirus status using the catalog of TCR beta chain sequences. V and J gene assignment, in a later analysis, came from comparing TCR nucleotide sequences with IMGT/GENE-DB human TR gene sequences. In a later analysis, CDR3 sequences and most-parsimonious VDJ recombination scenarios were assigned using the TCRdist pipeline. A later analysis defined each TCR beta chain by its CDR3 amino acid sequence plus V-gene family, and excluded reads lacking a unique V-gene family. In a later analysis, nearly 600 highly shared, low-generation-probability nucleotide sequences were removed to address suspected cross-contamination and a sequencing artifact. In a later analysis, a clonal expansion index for each public chain was calculated from normalized within-repertoire ranks of inferred template counts. A later analysis computed generation probabilities with a VDJ recombination model fitted to out-of-frame rearrangements, and checked the results against IGoR. In a later analysis, TCR-TCR, TCR-HLA and TCR-CMV co-occurrence was scored with hypergeometric tests, and a repertoire-size bias correction was applied to TCR pairs. False discovery rates were estimated in a later analysis by permuting HLA or CMV assignments 20 times. In a later analysis, co-occurring TCRs were grouped with DBSCAN, and TCRdist sequence similarity was added when clustering was performed within HLA-allele-positive subsets. Repertoires with fewer than 30,000 or more than 120,000 public chains were left out of co-occurrence clustering, as were about 5 repertoires with anomalous nucleotide sharing. TCRdb limited this immuneACCESS table to in-frame rearrangements with V and J called. A share of clones is missing; checked studies link under half to unresolved V genes, and the rest is unexplained. For V, J and clone size, that table is used; D and trimming come from the DNA. Recorded for this sample are about 160,000 clones; about 80% of them occurred a single time. The ten largest clones add up to roughly 2% of the sample.

In regard to this clone: Its cognate antigen has yet to be identified. No clone much larger than this one lies a single base away; base qualities are absent.

As encoded in the germline V gene, CDR1 is SNHLY while CDR2 is FYNNEI. Here V drops 6 bases and J drops 2 bases, and the junction holds 0 bases not matched to any gene. The CDR3 spans 12 residues, from the cysteine through the phenylalanine. The sequence is cut down to CDR3 DNA, 36 bases in frame from base 1. The cohort comprised around 690 healthy bone marrow donors. All cohort members were sampled while nominally healthy, although unrecorded immune exposures were likely present. The donor tested CMV seronegative and was one of the 352 seronegative cohort members. A peripheral blood sample was collected from each donor, and TCR beta sequencing was performed on peripheral blood mononuclear cells. Genomic DNA extraction from the blood cell samples was performed with the Qiagen DNeasy Blood Extraction Kit.

This TCR was sampled from a female donor in good health and CMV-seronegative. Sequenced: PBMCs. The chain was built from TRBV2 and TRBJ2-7; TRBD2 aligns with 8 central bases. This receptor has the CDR3 CASRGLAYEQYF. The DNA is as follows: TGTGCCAGCAGGGGACTAGCCTACGAGCAGTACTTC.